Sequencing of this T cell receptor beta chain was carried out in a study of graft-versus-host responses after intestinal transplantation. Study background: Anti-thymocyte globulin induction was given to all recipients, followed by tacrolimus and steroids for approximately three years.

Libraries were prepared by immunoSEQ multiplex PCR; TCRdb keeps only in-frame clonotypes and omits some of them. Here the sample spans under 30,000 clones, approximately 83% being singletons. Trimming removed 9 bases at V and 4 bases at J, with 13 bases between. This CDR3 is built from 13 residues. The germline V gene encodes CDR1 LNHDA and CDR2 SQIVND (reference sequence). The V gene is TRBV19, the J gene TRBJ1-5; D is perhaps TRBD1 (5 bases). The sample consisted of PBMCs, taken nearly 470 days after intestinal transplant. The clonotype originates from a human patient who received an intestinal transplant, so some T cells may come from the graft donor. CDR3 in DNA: TGTGCCAGCAAGAATGGGGGAAATCAGCCCCAGCATTTT. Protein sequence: CASKNGGNQPQHF. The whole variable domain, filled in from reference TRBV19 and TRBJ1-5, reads DGGITQSPKYLFRKEGQNVTLSCEQNLNHDAMYWYRQDPGQGLRLIYYSQIVNDFQKGDIAEGYSVSREKKESFPLTVTSAQKNPTAFYLCASKNGGNQPQHFGDGTRLSIL.